A selection of T cell receptor beta chains follows, all from one sample in a study of monozygotic twins with cystic fibrosis. Clones were sequenced by immunoSEQ multiplex PCR, and TCRdb holds only the in-frame ones, with some missing. In the table there are about 11,000 clones, 96% of which are singletons. Sequenced sample: blood. Receptors were obtained from a boy between 10 and 17 years old with cystic fibrosis. Each CDR3 is given with its conserved first and last residue. A D gene is named only where the DNA matches it firmly. Size tells how often a clone was seen (once, few, many) or the class of an expanded clone, and some rows leave it out.

- TRBD2 TRBJ2-2 TRBV13 CASSLEFLAGGRDTGELFF TGTGCCAGCAGCTTAGAGTTCCTAGCGGGGGGGCGCGACACCGGGGAGCTGTTTTTT
- - TRBJ1-1 TRBV21-1 CASSSLITNTEAFF TGTGCCAGCTCCTCGTTAATCACCAACACTGAAGCTTTCTTT
- - TRBJ1-1 TRBV5-1 CASSLDQFMNTEAFF TGCGCCAGCAGCTTGGATCAGTTTATGAACACTGAAGCTTTCTTT
- - TRBJ1-5 TRBV7-2 CASSWPGGGQPQHF TGTGCCAGCAGCTGGCCCGGGGGCGGGCAGCCCCAGCATTTT
- - TRBJ1-5 TRBV6-5 CASSTTSVSQPQHF TGTGCCAGCAGTACGACGAGTGTTTCTCAGCCCCAGCATTTT
- - TRBJ2-5 TRBV5-4 CASSLGPKETQYF TGTGCCAGCAGCTTGGGCCCCAAAGAGACCCAGTACTTC
- - TRBJ1-6 TRBV6-5 CASSHPPRDNSPLHF TGTGCCAGCAGCCACCCGCCCAGGGATAATTCACCCCTCCACTTT
- - TRBJ2-7 TRBV2 CASRGHYEQYF TGTGCCAGCAGGGGACACTACGAGCAGTACTTC
- TRBD1 TRBJ1-2 TRBV5-6 CASSPGTGIEGGYTF TGTGCCAGCAGTCCCGGGACAGGTATTGAAGGAGGCTACACCTTC
- - TRBJ1-3 TRBV11-2 CASSLVRTGNTIYF TGTGCCAGCAGCTTAGTCAGGACTGGAAACACCATATATTTT
- TRBD2 TRBJ2-7 TRBV5-4 CASSLTSSGGRQYF TGTGCCAGCAGCTTGACGTCTAGCGGGGGGAGGCAGTACTTC
- - TRBJ2-1 TRBV18 CASSPPFGGTGNEQFF TGTGCCAGCTCACCACCCTTTGGGGGGACGGGGAATGAGCAGTTCTTC
- - TRBJ2-7 TRBV7-9 CASSLVDGSYEQYF TGTGCCAGCAGCTTAGTGGACGGCTCCTACGAGCAGTACTTC
- TRBD2 TRBJ2-3 TRBV5-1 CASSFAGVNTDTQYF TGCGCCAGCAGCTTTGCGGGGGTAAACACAGATACGCAGTATTTT
- - TRBJ2-7 TRBV29-1 CSVEGGYEQYF TGCAGCGTTGAAGGCGGCTACGAGCAGTACTTC
- - TRBJ1-5 TRBV28 CASIASEGGQPQHF TGTGCCAGCATCGCCTCAGAGGGTGGTCAGCCCCAGCATTTT
- - TRBJ1-5 TRBV6-5 CASKPAGFRQPQHF TGTGCCAGCAAACCCGCAGGCTTTCGTCAGCCCCAGCATTTT
- - TRBJ2-3 TRBV11-3 CASSLAGTDTQYF TGTGCCAGCAGCTTGGCGGGCACAGATACGCAGTATTTT
- TRBD1 TRBJ1-2 TRBV2 CASSARTGDHGYTF TGTGCCAGCAGTGCCAGGACAGGTGATCATGGCTACACCTTC
once - TRBJ1-3 TRBV7-8 CASTATGLSGNTIYF TGTGCCAGCACCGCCACAGGTCTCTCTGGAAACACCATATATTTT
- - TRBJ2-2 TRBV4-1 CASSPTANTGELFF TGCGCCAGCAGCCCAACAGCGAACACCGGGGAGCTGTTTTTT
- - TRBJ2-2 TRBV28 CASNSPGELFF TGTGCCAGCAATAGTCCCGGGGAGCTGTTTTTT
- TRBD1 TRBJ2-7 TRBV11-2 CASSTSYRGVYEQYF TGTGCCAGCAGCACTTCATACAGGGGCGTTTACGAGCAGTACTTC
once - TRBJ1-1 TRBV7-6 CASSLRGSDNTEAFF TGTGCCAGCAGCTTAAGGGGATCCGATAACACTGAAGCTTTCTTT
- TRBD2 TRBJ2-1 TRBV5-1 CASSLGGSSYNEQFF TGCGCCAGCAGCTTGGGCGGGAGCTCCTACAATGAGCAGTTCTTC
- - TRBJ2-7 TRBV30 CAWKTGNSYEQYF TGTGCCTGGAAAACGGGGAACTCCTACGAGCAGTACTTC
- TRBD2 TRBJ2-7 TRBV4-1 CASSQPTSGDPYEQYF TGCGCCAGCAGCCAACCAACTAGCGGGGACCCCTACGAGCAGTACTTC
- - TRBJ2-7 TRBV9 CASSVGDKPYEQYF TGTGCCAGCAGCGTAGGGGACAAGCCCTACGAGCAGTACTTC
few TRBD2 TRBJ2-7 TRBV19 CASSITGLAGEQYF TGTGCCAGTAGTATAACGGGACTAGCAGGCGAGCAGTACTTC
- TRBD1 TRBJ1-1 TRBV19 CASSLLRDRGTEAFF TGTGCCAGTAGTTTACTCCGGGACAGGGGAACTGAAGCTTTCTTT
- - TRBJ2-7 TRBV21-1 CASPGSGSYEQYF TGTGCCTCCCCAGGTAGCGGCTCCTACGAGCAGTACTTC
- - TRBJ2-2 TRBV27 CASRTTWATGELFF TGTGCCAGTCGGACAACGTGGGCCACTGGGGAGCTGTTTTTT
- TRBD1 TRBJ2-3 TRBV5-1 CASSTQGARADTQYF TGCGCCAGCAGTACCCAGGGGGCGAGGGCAGATACGCAGTATTTT
- - TRBJ2-7 TRBV7-2 CASSLQGTYEQYF TGTGCCAGCAGCTTACAGGGGACCTACGAGCAGTACTTC
- - TRBJ1-1 TRBV1 CTSSRIGTVNGLLNTEAFF TGCACCAGCAGCCGGATAGGGACAGTGAATGGTCTATTGAACACTGAAGCTTTCTTT
- - TRBJ2-1 TRBV19 CASSTVFGIGYNEQFF TGTGCCAGTAGTACCGTTTTTGGGATAGGGTACAATGAGCAGTTCTTC
- TRBD1 TRBJ1-3 TRBV7-8 CASSSGQGPGNTIYF TGTGCCAGCAGCTCTGGACAGGGCCCTGGAAACACCATATATTTT
- - TRBJ1-5 TRBV30 CAWSPRSGSDQPQHF TGTGCCTGGAGTCCCCGGTCGGGTTCGGATCAGCCCCAGCATTTT
- - TRBJ2-7 TRBV7-3 CASSRNAGPSYEQYF TGTGCCAGCAGCCGAAACGCAGGACCCTCCTACGAGCAGTACTTC
- - TRBJ2-6 TRBV9 CASSVGQGSGANVLTF TGTGCCAGCAGCGTAGGTCAAGGCTCTGGGGCCAACGTCCTGACTTTC
- - TRBJ1-1 TRBV30 CAWSVGGWTEAFF TGTGCCTGGAGTGTAGGAGGGTGGACTGAAGCTTTCTTT
- TRBD1 TRBJ2-4 TRBV27 CASSSQGARAKNIQYF TGTGCCAGCAGTTCACAGGGGGCCCGAGCCAAAAACATTCAGTACTTC
- - TRBJ2-5 TRBV4-1 CASSQEDSGGETQYF TGCGCCAGCAGCCAAGAGGACAGCGGCGGGGAGACCCAGTACTTC
- - TRBJ1-1 TRBV19 CASTGFGPVSEAFF TGTGCCAGTACAGGTTTTGGCCCCGTCTCAGAAGCTTTCTTT
- - TRBJ1-1 TRBV5-4 CASSPPRGAYGEAFF TGTGCCAGCAGCCCCCCGCGGGGTGCATACGGTGAAGCTTTCTTT
- TRBD1 TRBJ2-6 TRBV7-8 CASSLVFETGDPSGANVLTF TGTGCCAGCAGCTTAGTTTTCGAGACAGGGGACCCATCTGGGGCCAACGTCCTGACTTTC
- - TRBJ1-1 TRBV28 CASRQLTEAFF TGTGCCAGCAGACAGCTCACTGAAGCTTTCTTT
- - TRBJ1-1 TRBV5-6 CASSLGEAEAFF TGTGCCAGCAGCTTGGGGGAGGCTGAAGCTTTCTTT
- - TRBJ1-2 TRBV29-1 CSVEIRGAGYTF TGCAGCGTTGAAATCCGGGGCGCTGGTTACACCTTC
- TRBD1 TRBJ2-2 TRBV25-1 CASSEGGQANTGELFF TGTGCCAGCAGTGAGGGGGGACAGGCCAACACCGGGGAGCTGTTTTTT
- - TRBJ2-7 TRBV19 CASSIDRTRPYEQYF TGTGCCAGTAGTATAGATCGGACAAGACCCTACGAGCAGTACTTC
- - TRBJ1-2 TRBV28 CASSLDPGNLMGYTF TGTGCCAGCAGTTTGGATCCTGGGAACCTGATGGGCTACACCTTC
- TRBD1 TRBJ2-3 TRBV30 CATLPGQHTDTQYF TGTGCCACTCTCCCGGGACAGCACACAGATACGCAGTATTTT
- TRBD2 TRBJ2-3 TRBV5-1 CATRSAGGITDTQYF TGCGCCACCCGGTCCGCGGGAGGGATCACAGATACGCAGTATTTT
- TRBD2 TRBJ2-7 TRBV29-1 CSVEEEGLAEGSSYEQYF TGCAGCGTTGAAGAGGAGGGACTAGCGGAGGGGTCATCCTACGAGCAGTACTTC
- TRBD1 TRBJ1-1 TRBV6-5 CASSLDREGYEAFF TGTGCCAGCAGCTTGGACAGGGAGGGCTATGAAGCTTTCTTT
- TRBD2 TRBJ2-3 TRBV5-6 CASSWGSSGSTDTQYF TGTGCCAGCAGCTGGGGTTCTAGCGGAAGCACAGATACGCAGTATTTT
- - TRBJ2-7 TRBV6-5 CASSNYRGGYEQYF TGTGCCAGCAGTAACTACAGGGGGGGGTACGAGCAGTACTTC
- - TRBJ2-7 TRBV30 CAWSVLASVSGTGYYEQYF TGTGCCTGGAGTGTCCTGGCCTCTGTCTCCGGGACGGGTTACTACGAGCAGTACTTC